The clone carrying this T cell receptor beta chain was found a few times. What it binds is not known. Germline loops: CDR1 KGHSY, CDR2 FQNENV. CDR3 size: 15 residues. Germline trimming cut 8 bases from V and 5 bases from J; bases unmatched to any gene: 11. The data are from a study of identical twins. Via MiXCR, TCRdb re-called the 5' RACE reads, giving one row per CDR3 protein. The table shows fewer than 500,000 distinct CDR3 sequences, with 24% occurring only once. Regarding the study as a whole: Whereas memory repertoires showed no such difference, abundant cord blood beta clonotypes carried fewer insertions. In beta out-of-frame sequences, the excess sharing between twins was weaker.

These data also featured in a second study, about T cells expressing NK-cell markers. Per that study: Sequenced donors, eight in total, included seven who were HCMV-seropositive and one who was seronegative.

V is TRBV16 and J is TRBJ2-3; 9 bases are shared with TRBD1. The sample was CD4+ T cells sorted from blood. The receptor's source is a woman aged 18-29 years in good health. The CDR3 here is CASVPAGQGRDTQYF. For the CDR3, the DNA is TGTGCCAGCGTACCAGCGGGACAGGGTCGAGATACGCAGTATTTT. Variable domain in full (rest from reference TRBV16 and TRBJ2-3): GEEVAQTPKHLVRGEGQKAKLYCAPIKGHSYVFWYQQVLKNEFKFLISFQNENVFDETGMPKERFSAKCLPNSPCSLEIQATKLEDSAVYFCASVPAGQGRDTQYFGPGTRLTVL.